Listed below are T cell receptor beta chains from one sample, sequenced in a study of shared clonotypes between healthy human individuals. Generated by immunoSEQ multiplex PCR, the TCRdb table keeps only in-frame clones and is missing some. The sample lists 500,000 to 550,000 clones, 95% to 96% occurring once. Sequenced material: naive CD4+ T cells sorted from blood. The receptor set was obtained from a woman in her thirties in good health. The CDR3 runs from the conserved cysteine through the conserved F or W. D genes are given only for firm matches. Rows may omit the clone size; those that give it use once, few, many or a size class.

d_gene	v_gene	j_gene	abundance	CDR3aa	CDR3nt
TRBD1	TRBV6-5	TRBJ1-2	.	CASSYSDRAYGYTF	TGTGCCAGCAGTTATTCGGACAGGGCCTATGGCTACACCTTC
TRBD2	TRBV4-1	TRBJ2-5	.	CASSQGLAGGEGLETQYF	TGCGCCAGCAGCCAAGGACTAGCGGGAGGTGAAGGCTTGGAGACCCAGTACTTC
.	TRBV11-2	TRBJ2-5	once	CASSFSNPRTQYF	TGTGCCAGCAGCTTTAGTAACCCTCGCACCCAGTACTTC
TRBD2	TRBV11-3	TRBJ2-4	.	CASSAGLADIQYF	TGTGCCAGCAGCGCGGGTCTAGCGGACATTCAGTACTTC
.	TRBV6-5	TRBJ1-1	once	CASSYQGGNTEAFF	TGTGCCAGCAGTTACCAGGGAGGGAACACTGAAGCTTTCTTT
.	TRBV29-1	TRBJ1-1	.	CSVEWTLNTEAFF	TGCAGCGTTGAATGGACGCTCAACACTGAAGCTTTCTTT
.	TRBV28	TRBJ1-4	.	CASGGWRKLFF	TGTGCCAGCGGAGGGTGGAGAAAACTGTTTTTT
.	TRBV2	TRBJ2-3	.	CASTPGDTQYF	TGTGCCAGCACCCCTGGGGATACGCAGTATTTT
.	TRBV18	TRBJ2-3	.	CASSPGSTDTQYF	TGTGCCAGCTCCCCAGGGTCCACAGATACGCAGTATTTT
TRBD1	TRBV28	TRBJ1-1	.	CASRVNRGNTEAFF	TGTGCCAGCAGGGTAAACAGGGGAAACACTGAAGCTTTCTTT
TRBD1	TRBV19	TRBJ1-5	.	CASSIAGRGEQPQHF	TGTGCCAGTAGTATAGCGGGCAGGGGGGAACAGCCCCAGCATTTT
.	TRBV9	TRBJ1-3	.	CASSVAPLLGRVSGNTIYF	TGTGCCAGCAGCGTAGCCCCACTTCTAGGACGCGTCTCTGGAAACACCATATATTTT
.	TRBV7-9	TRBJ1-1	.	CASSPGTTSSTEAFF	TGTGCCAGCAGCCCCGGGACAACCAGCTCCACTGAAGCTTTCTTT
TRBD1	TRBV7-9	TRBJ1-1	.	CASSLGTGGELNTEAFF	TGTGCCAGCAGCTTAGGGACAGGGGGCGAACTGAACACTGAAGCTTTCTTT
.	TRBV2	TRBJ2-2	.	CASSGLNTGELFF	TGTGCCAGCAGTGGCCTGAACACCGGGGAGCTGTTTTTT
.	TRBV27	TRBJ2-1	.	CASSFPGTGFNEQFF	TGTGCCAGCAGTTTCCCCGGGACGGGGTTCAATGAGCAGTTCTTC
TRBD2	TRBV5-1	TRBJ2-1	.	CASSLGLAGIDNEQFF	TGCGCCAGCAGCCTAGGACTAGCGGGAATCGACAATGAGCAGTTCTTC
.	TRBV4-2	TRBJ2-7	.	CASSQGAGSYEQYF	TGTGCCAGCAGCCAAGGTGCAGGGAGCTACGAGCAGTACTTC
TRBD1	TRBV5-1	TRBJ2-1	.	CASSPGQGTYNEQFF	TGCGCCAGCAGCCCCGGACAGGGGACCTACAATGAGCAGTTCTTC
TRBD1	TRBV7-9	TRBJ2-5	.	CASSRGTGSYLGTQYF	TGTGCCAGCAGCCGCGGGACAGGGTCATATTTGGGGACCCAGTACTTC
TRBD1	TRBV6-1	TRBJ1-5	.	CASSRQGTGQPQHF	TGTGCCAGCAGTCGACAGGGTACGGGTCAGCCCCAGCATTTT
.	TRBV27	TRBJ1-1	once	CASSRTRGAEAFF	TGTGCCAGCAGTCGGACGAGGGGGGCTGAAGCTTTCTTT
.	TRBV28	TRBJ2-7	once	CASSSGHSYEQYF	TGTGCCAGCAGTTCGGGACACTCCTACGAGCAGTACTTC
.	TRBV15	TRBJ1-4	.	CATSSRDWNNEKLFF	TGTGCCACCAGCAGCCGGGACTGGAATAATGAAAAACTGTTTTTT
.	TRBV28	TRBJ1-1	.	CASSFRLNTEAFF	TGTGCCAGCAGTTTTAGGCTGAACACTGAAGCTTTCTTT
.	TRBV5-1	TRBJ2-7	.	CASRRRDSDYEQYF	TGCGCCAGCAGGAGGAGGGACAGCGATTACGAGCAGTACTTC
.	TRBV18	TRBJ1-4	.	CASSPLGGEKLFF	TGTGCCAGCTCACCTCTGGGAGGTGAAAAACTGTTTTTT
.	TRBV5-1	TRBJ1-1	.	CASSLQSGLEGTEAFF	TGCGCCAGCAGCTTGCAGTCAGGTTTAGAGGGCACTGAAGCTTTCTTT
.	TRBV28	TRBJ2-1	.	CASKQVSREQFF	TGTGCCAGCAAACAAGTCAGCCGAGAGCAGTTCTTC
TRBD1	TRBV7-6	TRBJ1-4	.	CASSLYQGAANEKLFF	TGTGCCAGCAGCTTATACCAGGGGGCTGCTAATGAAAAACTGTTTTTT
TRBD2	TRBV27	TRBJ2-1	.	CASISGTSSYNEQFF	TGTGCCAGCATCAGTGGGACTAGCTCCTACAATGAGCAGTTCTTC
TRBD1	TRBV9	TRBJ1-1	once	CASSARTGFGEAFF	TGTGCCAGCAGCGCCCGGACAGGGTTTGGTGAAGCTTTCTTT